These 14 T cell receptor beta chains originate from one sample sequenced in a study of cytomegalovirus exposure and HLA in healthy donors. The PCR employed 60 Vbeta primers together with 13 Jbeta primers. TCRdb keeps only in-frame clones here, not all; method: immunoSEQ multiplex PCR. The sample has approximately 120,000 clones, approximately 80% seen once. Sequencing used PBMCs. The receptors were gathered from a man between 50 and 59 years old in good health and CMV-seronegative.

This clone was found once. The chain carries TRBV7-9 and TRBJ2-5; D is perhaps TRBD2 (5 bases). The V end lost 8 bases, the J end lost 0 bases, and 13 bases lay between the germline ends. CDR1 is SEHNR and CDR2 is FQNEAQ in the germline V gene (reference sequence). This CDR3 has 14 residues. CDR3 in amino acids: CASLETGYQETQYF. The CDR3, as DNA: TGTGCCAGCCTCGAAACGGGGTACCAAGAGACCCAGTACTTC.

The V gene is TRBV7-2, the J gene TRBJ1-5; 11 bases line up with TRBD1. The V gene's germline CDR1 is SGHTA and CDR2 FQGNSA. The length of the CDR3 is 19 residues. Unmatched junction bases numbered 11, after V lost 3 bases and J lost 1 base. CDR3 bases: TGTGCCAGCAGCTTGTACCCGGGACAGGGGGATGGAAGCAATCAGCCCCAGCATTTT. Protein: CASSLYPGQGDGSNQPQHF.

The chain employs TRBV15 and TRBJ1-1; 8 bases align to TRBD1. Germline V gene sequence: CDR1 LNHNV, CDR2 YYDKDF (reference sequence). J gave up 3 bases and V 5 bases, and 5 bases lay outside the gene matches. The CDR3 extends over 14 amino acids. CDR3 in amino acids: CATSAQGEDTEAFF. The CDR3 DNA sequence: TGTGCCACCAGCGCACAGGGGGAGGACACTGAAGCTTTCTTT.

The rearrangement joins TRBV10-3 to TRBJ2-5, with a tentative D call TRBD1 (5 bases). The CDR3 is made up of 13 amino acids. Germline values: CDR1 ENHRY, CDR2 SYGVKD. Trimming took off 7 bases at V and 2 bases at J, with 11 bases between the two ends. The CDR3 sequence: CAIKGNYQETQYF. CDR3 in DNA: TGTGCCATCAAGGGGAATTATCAAGAGACCCAGTACTTC.

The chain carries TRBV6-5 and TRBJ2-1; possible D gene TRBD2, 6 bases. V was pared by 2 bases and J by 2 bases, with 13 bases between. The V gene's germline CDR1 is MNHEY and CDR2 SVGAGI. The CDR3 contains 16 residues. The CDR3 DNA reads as TGTGCCAGCAGTTACCTGCGGGGATCAGCCTACAATGAGCAGTTCTTC. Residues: CASSYLRGSAYNEQFF.

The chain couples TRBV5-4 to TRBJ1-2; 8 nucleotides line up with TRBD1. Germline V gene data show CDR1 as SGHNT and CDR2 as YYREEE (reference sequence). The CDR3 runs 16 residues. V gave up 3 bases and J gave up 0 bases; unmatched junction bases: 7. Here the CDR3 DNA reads TGTGCCAGCAGCTGGGCCGGGACAGGTACTAACTATGGCTACACCTTC. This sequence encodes CASSWAGTGTNYGYTF.

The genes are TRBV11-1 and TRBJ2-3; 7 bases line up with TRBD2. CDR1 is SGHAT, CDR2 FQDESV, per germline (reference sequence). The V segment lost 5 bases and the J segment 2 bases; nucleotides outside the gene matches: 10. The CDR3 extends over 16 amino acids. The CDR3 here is CASSSGVWVDTDTQYF. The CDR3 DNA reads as TGTGCCAGCAGCAGCGGGGTTTGGGTTGACACAGATACGCAGTATTTT.

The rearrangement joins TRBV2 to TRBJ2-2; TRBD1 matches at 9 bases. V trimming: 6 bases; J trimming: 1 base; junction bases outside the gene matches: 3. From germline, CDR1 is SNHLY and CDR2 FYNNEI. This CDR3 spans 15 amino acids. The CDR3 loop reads CASRGDRENTGELFF. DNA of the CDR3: TGTGCCAGCAGGGGGGACAGGGAGAACACCGGGGAGCTGTTTTTT.

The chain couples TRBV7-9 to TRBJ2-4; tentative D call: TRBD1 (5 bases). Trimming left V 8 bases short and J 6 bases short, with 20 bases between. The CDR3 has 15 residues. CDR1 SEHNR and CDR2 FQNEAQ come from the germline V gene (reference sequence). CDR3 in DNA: TGTGCCAGCCAAAGGGGCAACGGCCTGAGAAACATTCAGTACTTC. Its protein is CASQRGNGLRNIQYF.

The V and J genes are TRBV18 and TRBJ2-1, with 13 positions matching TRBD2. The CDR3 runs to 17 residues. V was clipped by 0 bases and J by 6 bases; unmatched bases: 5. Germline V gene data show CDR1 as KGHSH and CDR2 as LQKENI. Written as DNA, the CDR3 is TGTGCCAGCTCACCACCGTTACTAGCGGGGGGGCGCAATGAGCAGTTCTTC. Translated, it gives CASSPPLLAGGRNEQFF.

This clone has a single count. The CDR3 sequence: CRLARGLEQYV. The CDR3 DNA follows: TGCAGGTTGGCGAGGGGGCTCGAGCAGTACGTC. The rearrangement joins TRBV20-1 to TRBJ2-7; 7 bases fit TRBD1. Per germline, CDR1 DFQATT and CDR2 SNEGSKA (reference sequence). This CDR3 contains 11 residues.

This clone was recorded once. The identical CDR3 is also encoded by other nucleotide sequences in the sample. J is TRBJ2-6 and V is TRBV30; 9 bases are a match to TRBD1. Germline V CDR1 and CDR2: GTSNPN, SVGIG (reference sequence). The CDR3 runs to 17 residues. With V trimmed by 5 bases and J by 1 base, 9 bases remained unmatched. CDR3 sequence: CAWARDRVRSGANVLTF. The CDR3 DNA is TGTGCCTGGGCCCGGGACAGGGTTCGGTCTGGGGCCAACGTCCTGACTTTC. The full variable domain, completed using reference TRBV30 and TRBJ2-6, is SQTIHQWPATLVQPVGSPLSLECTVEGTSNPNLYWYRQAAGRGLQLLFYSVGIGQISSEVPQNLSASRPQDRQFILSSKKLLLSDSGFYLCAWARDRVRSGANVLTFGAGSRLTVL.

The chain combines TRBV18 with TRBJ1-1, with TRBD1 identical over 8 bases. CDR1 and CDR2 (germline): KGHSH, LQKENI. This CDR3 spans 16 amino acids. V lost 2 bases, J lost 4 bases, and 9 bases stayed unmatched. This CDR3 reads CASSPKTGARGTEAFF. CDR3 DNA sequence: TGTGCCAGCTCACCAAAGACAGGGGCGAGGGGCACTGAAGCTTTCTTT.

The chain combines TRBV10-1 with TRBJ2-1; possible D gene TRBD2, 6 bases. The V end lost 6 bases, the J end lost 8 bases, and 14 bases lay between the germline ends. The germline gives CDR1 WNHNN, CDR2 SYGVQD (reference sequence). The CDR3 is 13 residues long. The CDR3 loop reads CASSPHGSDEQFF. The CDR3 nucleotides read TGCGCCAGCAGCCCCCACGGGAGCGATGAGCAGTTCTTC.